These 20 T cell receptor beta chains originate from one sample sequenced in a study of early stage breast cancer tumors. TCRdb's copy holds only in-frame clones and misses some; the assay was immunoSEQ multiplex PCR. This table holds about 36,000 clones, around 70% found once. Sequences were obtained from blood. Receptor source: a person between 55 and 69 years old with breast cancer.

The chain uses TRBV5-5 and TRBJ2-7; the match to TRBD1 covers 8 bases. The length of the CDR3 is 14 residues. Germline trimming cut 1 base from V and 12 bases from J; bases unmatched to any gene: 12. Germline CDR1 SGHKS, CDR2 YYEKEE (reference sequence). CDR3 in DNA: TGTGCCAGCAGCTTGCGCGGACAGGGTTCTCTGGCGTACTTC. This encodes CASSLRGQGSLAYF.

The chain's CDR3 is CANPTVNYGYTF. The CDR3 DNA reads TGTGCCAACCCGACAGTTAACTATGGCTACACCTTC. The chain joins TRBV19 to TRBJ1-2, with D possibly being TRBD1 (5 bases). V was clipped by 10 bases and J by 1 base, with 10 bases between them. The CDR3 consists of 12 residues. Germline V gene sequence: CDR1 LNHDA, CDR2 SQIVND (reference sequence). Full variable domain (missing parts from reference TRBV19 and TRBJ1-2): DGGITQSPKYLFRKEGQNVTLSCEQNLNHDAMYWYRQDPGQGLRLIYYSQIVNDFQKGDIAEGYSVSREKKESFPLTVTSAQKNPTAFYLCANPTVNYGYTFGSGTRLTVV.

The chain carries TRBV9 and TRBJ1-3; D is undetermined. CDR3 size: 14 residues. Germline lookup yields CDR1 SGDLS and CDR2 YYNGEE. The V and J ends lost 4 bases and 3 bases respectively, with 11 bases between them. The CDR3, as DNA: TGTGCCAGCAGCTCCTTTCGGGATGGAAACACCATATATTTT. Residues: CASSSFRDGNTIYF.

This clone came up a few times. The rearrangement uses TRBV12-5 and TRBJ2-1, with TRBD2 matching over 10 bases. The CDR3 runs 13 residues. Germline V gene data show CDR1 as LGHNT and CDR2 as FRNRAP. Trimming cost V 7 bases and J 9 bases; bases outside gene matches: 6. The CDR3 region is CASESGGGGEQFF. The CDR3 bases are TGTGCTAGTGAGAGCGGGGGGGGAGGTGAGCAGTTCTTC. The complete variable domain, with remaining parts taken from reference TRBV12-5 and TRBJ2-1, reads DARVTQTPRHKVTEMGQEVTMRCQPILGHNTVFWYRQTMMQGLELLAYFRNRAPLDDSGMPKDRFSAEMPDATLATLKIQPSEPRDSAVYFCASESGGGGEQFFGPGTRLTVL.

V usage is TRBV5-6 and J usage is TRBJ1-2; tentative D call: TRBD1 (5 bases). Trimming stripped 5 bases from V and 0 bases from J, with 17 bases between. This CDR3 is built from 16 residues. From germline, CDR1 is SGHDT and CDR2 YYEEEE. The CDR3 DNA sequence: TGTGCCAGCAGGGGGTGGGGCATCCAAGCTAACTATGGCTACACCTTC. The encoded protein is CASRGWGIQANYGYTF. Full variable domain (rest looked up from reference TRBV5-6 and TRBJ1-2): DAGVTQSPTHLIKTRGQQVTLRCSPKSGHDTVSWYQQALGQGPQFIFQYYEEEERQRGNFPDRFSGHQFPNYSSELNVNALLLGDSALYLCASRGWGIQANYGYTFGSGTRLTVV.

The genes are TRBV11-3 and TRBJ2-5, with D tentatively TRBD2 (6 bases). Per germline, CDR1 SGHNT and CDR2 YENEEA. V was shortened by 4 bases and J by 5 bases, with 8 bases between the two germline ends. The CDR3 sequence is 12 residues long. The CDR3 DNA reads TGTGCCAGCAGCTCGGGAGAGGAGACCCAGTACTTC. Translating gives CASSSGEETQYF.

This chain's CDR3 is CASSQAAGSSGNTIYF. The CDR3 nucleotides read TGCGCCAGCAGCCAGGCTGCAGGTAGCTCTGGAAACACCATATATTTT. The V call is TRBV4-1, the J call TRBJ1-3, with unresolved D. The CDR3 contains 16 residues. V was shortened by 3 bases and J by 0 bases, with 12 bases between the two germline ends. The V gene's germline CDR1 is MGHRA and CDR2 YSYEKL.

CDR3 protein: CASSAPSGGRSSYNEQFF. CDR3 sequence (DNA): TGTGCCAGTAGTGCCCCCTCTGGGGGGCGCAGTTCCTACAATGAGCAGTTCTTC. This rearrangement joins TRBV19 to TRBJ2-1; the D gene could be TRBD1 or TRBD2 (6 bases each). Per germline, CDR1 LNHDA and CDR2 SQIVND (reference sequence). The CDR3 loop spans 18 amino acids. The V end lost 5 bases, the J end lost 1 base, and 21 bases lay between the germline ends.

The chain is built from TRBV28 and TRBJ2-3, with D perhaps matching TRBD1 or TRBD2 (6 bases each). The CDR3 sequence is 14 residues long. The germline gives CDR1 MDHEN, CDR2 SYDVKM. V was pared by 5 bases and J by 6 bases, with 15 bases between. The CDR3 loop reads CASSNEGGGDTQYF. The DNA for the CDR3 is TGTGCCAGCAGTAATGAGGGGGGCGGCGATACGCAGTATTTT. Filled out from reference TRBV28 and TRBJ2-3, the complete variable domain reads DVKVTQSSRYLVKRTGEKVFLECVQDMDHENMFWYRQDPGLGLRLIYFSYDVKMKEKGDIPEGYSVSREKKERFSLILESASTNQTSMYLCASSNEGGGDTQYFGPGTRLTVL.

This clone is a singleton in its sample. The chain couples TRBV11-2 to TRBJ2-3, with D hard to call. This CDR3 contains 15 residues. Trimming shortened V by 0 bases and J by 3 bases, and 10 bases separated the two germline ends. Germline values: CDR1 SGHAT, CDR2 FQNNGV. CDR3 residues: CASSLDLGGTDTQYF. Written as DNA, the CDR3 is TGTGCCAGCAGCTTAGATTTGGGCGGAACAGATACGCAGTATTTT.

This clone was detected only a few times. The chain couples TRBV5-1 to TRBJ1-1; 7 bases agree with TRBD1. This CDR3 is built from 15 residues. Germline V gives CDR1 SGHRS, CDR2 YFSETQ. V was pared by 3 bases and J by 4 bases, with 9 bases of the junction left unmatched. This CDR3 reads CASSSRQGSGTEAFF. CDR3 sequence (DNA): TGCGCCAGCAGCTCCAGACAGGGATCGGGCACTGAAGCTTTCTTT.

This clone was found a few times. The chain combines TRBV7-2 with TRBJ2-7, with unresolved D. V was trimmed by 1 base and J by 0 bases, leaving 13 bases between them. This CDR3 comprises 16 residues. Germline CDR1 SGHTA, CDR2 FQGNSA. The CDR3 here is CASSLGRMQSSYEQYF. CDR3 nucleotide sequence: TGTGCCAGCAGCTTAGGACGGATGCAGAGCTCCTACGAGCAGTACTTC.

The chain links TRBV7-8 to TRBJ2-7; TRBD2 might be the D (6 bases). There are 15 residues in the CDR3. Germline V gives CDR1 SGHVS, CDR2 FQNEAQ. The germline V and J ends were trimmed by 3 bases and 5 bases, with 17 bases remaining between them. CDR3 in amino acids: CASSFSVTRGNEQYF. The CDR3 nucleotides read TGTGCCAGCAGCTTCTCTGTGACACGCGGGAACGAGCAGTACTTC. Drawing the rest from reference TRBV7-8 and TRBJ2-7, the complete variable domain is GAGVSQSPRYKVAKRGQDVALRCDPISGHVSLFWYQQALGQGPEFLTYFQNEAQLDKSGLPSDRFFAERPEGSVSTLKIQRTQQEDSAVYLCASSFSVTRGNEQYFGPGTRLTVT.

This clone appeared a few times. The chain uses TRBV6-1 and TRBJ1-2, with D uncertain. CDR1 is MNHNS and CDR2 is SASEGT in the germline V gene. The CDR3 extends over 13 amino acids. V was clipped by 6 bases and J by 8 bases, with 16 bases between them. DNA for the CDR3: TGTGCCAGCAGATCGACCTTAAACGCGGGCTACACCTTC. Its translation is CASRSTLNAGYTF.

CDR3 loop: CASSAGLAGAVGETQYF. DNA of the CDR3: TGTGCCAGCAGCGCCGGACTAGCGGGAGCGGTGGGGGAGACCCAGTACTTC. The rearrangement links TRBV7-9 to TRBJ2-5, with 13 bases fitting TRBD2. CDR3 length: 17 amino acids. J gave up 5 bases and V 5 bases, and 11 bases lay outside the gene matches. Germline lookup yields CDR1 SEHNR and CDR2 FQNEAQ (reference sequence).

The CDR3 protein is CASSIEGSGSNQPQHF. The DNA of the CDR3 is TGTGCCAGCAGTATAGAGGGCTCGGGTAGCAATCAGCCCCAGCATTTT. The chain combines TRBV28 with TRBJ1-5; D remains unclear. In germline, CDR1 is MDHEN, CDR2 SYDVKM. With 5 bases removed from V and 0 bases from J, the gap between germline ends came to 14 bases. This CDR3 is 16 amino acids long.

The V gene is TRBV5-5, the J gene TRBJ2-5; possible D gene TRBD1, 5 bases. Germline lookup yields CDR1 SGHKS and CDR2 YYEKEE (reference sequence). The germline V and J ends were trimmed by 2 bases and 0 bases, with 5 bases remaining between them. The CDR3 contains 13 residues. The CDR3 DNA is TGTGCCAGCAGCTTAGGGGACCAAGAGACCCAGTACTTC. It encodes CASSLGDQETQYF. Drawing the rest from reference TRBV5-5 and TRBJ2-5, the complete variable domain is DAGVTQSPTHLIKTRGQQVTLRCSPISGHKSVSWYQQVLGQGPQFIFQYYEKEERGRGNFPDRFSARQFPNYSSELNVNALLLGDSALYLCASSLGDQETQYFGPGTRLLVL.

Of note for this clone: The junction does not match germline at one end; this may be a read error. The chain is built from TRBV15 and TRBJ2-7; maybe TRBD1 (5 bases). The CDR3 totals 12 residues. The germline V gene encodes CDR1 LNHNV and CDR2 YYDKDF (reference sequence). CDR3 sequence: CATSRDRGHPRF. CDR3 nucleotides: TGTGCCACCAGCAGAGATAGGGGCCACCCTAGGTTC.

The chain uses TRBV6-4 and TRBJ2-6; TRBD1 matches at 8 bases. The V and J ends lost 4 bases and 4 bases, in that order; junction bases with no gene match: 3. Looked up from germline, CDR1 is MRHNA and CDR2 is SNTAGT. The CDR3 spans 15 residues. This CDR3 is CASSARGPGANVLTF. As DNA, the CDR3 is TGTGCCAGCAGTGCCAGGGGGCCCGGGGCCAACGTCCTGACTTTC.

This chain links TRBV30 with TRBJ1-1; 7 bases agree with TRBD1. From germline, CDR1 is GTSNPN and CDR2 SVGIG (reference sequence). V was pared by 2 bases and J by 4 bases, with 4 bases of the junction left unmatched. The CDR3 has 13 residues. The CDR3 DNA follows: TGTGCCTGGAGTCCGACAGGGAGCACTGAAGCTTTCTTT. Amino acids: CAWSPTGSTEAFF.